Listed here is a single TCR beta chain. What it binds is not known. As for time point: week 5, during vaccination. Topical imiquimod was applied with each vaccine dose, which held 300 ug of mutant IDH1 20-mer peptide. The V and J ends lost 0 bases and 3 bases respectively, with 13 bases between them. Looked up from germline, CDR1 is SGDLS and CDR2 is YYNGEE. The CDR3 has 16 amino acids. The data belong to a study of a mutant IDH1 vaccine in newly diagnosed glioma. Study-wide background: In weeks 1, 3, 5, 7, 11, 15, 19 and 23, patients were vaccinated. The start of vaccination came 4-6 weeks after radiotherapy alone, or with temozolomide cycles.

Measured with immunoSEQ multiplex PCR; TCRdb has only the in-frame clones, and not every one. The table has 30,000 to 40,000 clones, approximately 53% seen once. The chain has TRBV9 and TRBJ1-3; D gene ambiguous. The sequencing here drew on PBMCs, taken from a glioma patient whose treatment included an IDH1 peptide vaccine. The source is a woman aged 18-29 years with glioma. CDR3 nucleotides: TGTGCCAGCAGCGTAGGGATGGGAGGGAGTGGAAACACCATATATTTT. Amino acid sequence: CASSVGMGGSGNTIYF.